The 2 T cell receptor beta chains below come from one sample, sequenced in a study of patients and donors after allogeneic stem cell transplantation. One entry per CDR3 protein, called by TCRdb with MiXCR from the RT-PCR reads. The repertoire holds fewer than 25,000 distinct CDR3 sequences, with 4.9% as singletons. The sample comprised blood, either unsorted or a sorted T cell fraction (not recorded which). All receptors come from a human donor who was either an allogeneic HSCT recipient or a stem cell or donor lymphocyte infusion donor (not recorded which). It is not recorded whose cells these are; they may come from a transplant donor.

This clonotype is categorized as medium-sized. The rearrangement joins TRBV24-1 to TRBJ1-3; 12 positions match TRBD1. The CDR3 has 13 amino acids. Germline assignment: CDR1 KGHDR and CDR2 SFDVKD. CDR3: CGNRDRGLYTIYF. CDR3 DNA: TGTGGGAACCGGGACAGGGGGCTCTACACCATATATTTT.

Many counts were recorded for this clonotype. The rearrangement links TRBV6-1 to TRBJ2-7, with 7 bases matching TRBD1. Germline loops: CDR1 MNHNS, CDR2 SASEGT. The CDR3 is made up of 14 amino acids. The V segment lost 6 bases and the J segment 2 bases; nucleotides outside the gene matches: 7. CDR3 nucleotides: TGTGCCAGCAGGAGGGGGCGCTGGACCTACGAGCAGTACTTC. This sequence encodes CASRRGRWTYEQYF.